These 10 T cell receptor beta chains came from one sample sequenced in a study of blood T cells in healthy people across ages. Together with a sample-barcoded 5' primer, a J-beta primer mix was included in a second PCR lasting about 6 to 12 cycles. TCRdb analysed the 5' RACE reads with MiXCR anew, one entry per CDR3 protein. The data show hundreds of thousands of distinct CDR3 sequences, under 35% seen once. Sequencing was done on a sample of blood. The source of these receptors is an elderly woman in good health.

V and J are TRBV21-1 and TRBJ1-2; the tabulated D call, TRBD1, remains unverified against the DNA. TRBV21-1 constitutes a pseudogene. CDR3 size: 15 residues. Here the CDR3 reads CASSKTRQGTYGYTF. For the CDR3, the DNA is TGTGCCAGCAGCAAAACTAGGCAGGGGACCTATGGCTACACCTTC.

This clonotype was counted a few times. One base away lies a much larger clone, so this may be a sequencing read error. This sequence joins TRBV6-5 and TRBJ2-1; 9 bases line up with TRBD2. Germline V lookup: CDR1 MNHEY, CDR2 SVGAGI. This CDR3 spans 16 amino acids. The CDR3 spells CAGSFARASGVDEQFF. CDR3 nucleotides: TGTGCCGGCAGTTTCGCTAGGGCTAGCGGGGTGGATGAGCAGTTCTTC.

This clonotype was seen ten or more times. CDR3 DNA: TGTGCCAGCACCTCCCGGGACAGGGGTGGAAGCTACACCTTC. This codes for CASTSRDRGGSYTF. The chain carries TRBV6-5 and TRBJ1-2; 10 nucleotides align to TRBD1. After removal of 7 bases from V and 9 bases from J, the junction contained 11 bases not matched to a gene. The CDR3 has 14 residues. In germline, CDR1 is MNHEY, CDR2 SVGAGI.

For this clonotype: A single base separates this from a much larger clone, so it may be a read error. The rearrangement uses TRBV20-1 and TRBJ1-2; tentatively, D is TRBD1 (6 bases). Trimming removed 5 bases from V and 4 bases from J, with 17 bases in between. The CDR3 is made up of 14 amino acids. The V gene's germline CDR1 is DFQATT and CDR2 SNEGSKA (reference sequence). CDR3 DNA sequence: TGCAGTGCTTGTAGCCCGGACAGCAGCTATGGCTACACCTTC. Its protein is CSACSPDSSYGYTF.

This chain uses TRBV20-1 with TRBJ2-3; D unresolved. Germline V gene sequence: CDR1 DFQATT, CDR2 SNEGSKA (reference sequence). The CDR3 is made up of 14 amino acids. Trimming stripped 5 bases from V and 2 bases from J, with 14 bases between. The CDR3 spells CSAPRAWDTDTQYF. DNA of the CDR3: TGCAGTGCTCCCCGGGCGTGGGACACAGATACGCAGTATTTT.

CDR3 sequence (DNA): TGTGCCAGCAGTTACTCCCCTCCTGGCGGGGTATACAACGAGCAGTACTTC. Its translation: CASSYSPPGGVYNEQYF. This rearrangement joins TRBV6-2 or TRBV6-3 to TRBJ2-5; D is possibly TRBD2 (6 bases). The end of the DNA is better explained by TRBJ2-7, so the J call may be wrong. Germline CDR1 reads MNHEY; CDR2 reads SVGEGT. This CDR3 has 17 amino acids.

This clonotype was picked up a small number of times. The V call is TRBV18, the J call TRBJ1-2; D is undetermined. Trimming shortened V by 2 bases and J by 3 bases, and 10 bases separated the two germline ends. The CDR3 consists of 14 residues. Looked up from germline, CDR1 is KGHSH and CDR2 is LQKENI. Written as DNA, the CDR3 is TGTGCCAGCTCACCAGAAGGAACCGACTATGGCTACACCTTC. It codes for CASSPEGTDYGYTF.

At least ten counts were recorded for this clonotype. The chain employs TRBV12-3 or TRBV12-4 and TRBJ2-1; D might be TRBD1 (6 bases). This CDR3 region has 13 residues. V shed 6 bases and J shed 10 bases, with 16 bases lying between them. The CDR3 loop is CASRLSLGTEQFF. DNA for the CDR3: TGTGCCAGCAGATTGTCGTTGGGGACAGAGCAGTTCTTC.

This clonotype was counted at least ten times. This sequence joins TRBV4-1 and TRBJ2-1, with D perhaps TRBD1 (6 bases). This CDR3 is built from 15 residues. The germline V and J ends were trimmed by 2 bases and 3 bases, with 11 bases remaining between them. Germline assignment: CDR1 MGHRA and CDR2 YSYEKL. The CDR3 sequence: CASSQTGTHYNEQFF. The DNA of the CDR3 is TGCGCCAGCAGCCAAACCGGGACACACTACAATGAGCAGTTCTTC.

The V call is TRBV6-2 or TRBV6-3, the J call TRBJ2-3; 11 bases are shared with TRBD2. CDR3 length equals 16 residues. Germline CDR1 and CDR2: MNHEY and SVGEGT. V trimming: 5 bases; J trimming: 3 bases; junction bases outside the gene matches: 7. CDR3 loop: CASSRPRLAGTDTQYF. The CDR3 bases are TGTGCCAGCAGTCGACCCCGACTAGCGGGGACAGATACGCAGTATTTT.